These 18 T cell receptor beta chains share one sample of origin, sequenced in a study of T cell responses to AZD1222 COVID-19 vaccine. Repertoires were generated with immunoSEQ multiplex PCR, while TCRdb's copy carries only in-frame clones and drops some. This table holds approximately 97,000 clones, about 86% found once. The sample consisted of peripheral blood, taken on day 0 of AZD1222 vaccination. Source of these receptors: an adult in good health.

The J gene is TRBJ2-5, the V gene TRBV5-1, with D possibly being TRBD1 (5 bases). Germline V lookup: CDR1 SGHRS, CDR2 YFSETQ. This CDR3 comprises 14 residues. V was pared by 5 bases and J by 2 bases, with 13 bases between. The chain's CDR3 is CASSPVAGQETQYF. The DNA of the CDR3 is TGCGCCAGCAGTCCCGTGGCAGGGCAAGAGACCCAGTACTTC.

A few counts support this clone. This chain joins TRBV9 and TRBJ2-5; 8 bases are a match to TRBD2. Germline V gives CDR1 SGDLS, CDR2 YYNGEE. V lost 4 bases, J lost 5 bases, and 10 bases stayed unmatched. The CDR3 consists of 15 residues. The DNA for the CDR3 is TGTGCCAGCAGCAAAGGAGGGCTAGCGGGTGAGACCCAGTACTTC. It specifies CASSKGGLAGETQYF. Filled out from reference TRBV9 and TRBJ2-5, the complete variable domain reads DSGVTQTPKHLITATGQRVTLRCSPRSGDLSVYWYQQSLDQGLQFLIQYYNGEERAKGNILERFSAQQFPDLHSELNLSSLELGDSALYFCASSKGGLAGETQYFGPGTRLLVL.

This sequence joins TRBV5-1 and TRBJ2-4, with TRBD2 matching 10 bases. The CDR3 covers 15 residues. CDR1 is SGHRS and CDR2 is YFSETQ in the germline V gene. Trimming removed 7 bases from V and 0 bases from J; junction bases left unmatched: 4. CDR3: CASSSGGLAKNIQYF. The DNA for the CDR3 is TGCGCCAGCTCTAGCGGGGGATTAGCCAAAAACATTCAGTACTTC.

The V gene is TRBV2, the J gene TRBJ2-7; D tentatively fits TRBD1 or TRBD2 (5 bases each). This CDR3 has 15 amino acids. Trimming left V 4 bases short and J 2 bases short, with 15 bases between. Looked up from germline, CDR1 is SNHLY and CDR2 is FYNNEI. CDR3: CASSGPGTPAYEQYF. In nucleotides, the CDR3 is TGTGCCAGCAGTGGACCCGGGACCCCGGCCTACGAGCAGTACTTC.

The chain employs TRBV27 and TRBJ1-6; D unclear. The CDR3 covers 15 residues. Germline loops: CDR1 MNHEY, CDR2 SMNVEV (reference sequence). V shed 3 bases and J shed 4 bases, with 10 bases lying between them. CDR3 sequence reads: CASSLLPTYNSPLHF. The DNA of the CDR3 is TGTGCCAGCAGTTTGTTGCCGACTTATAATTCACCCCTCCACTTT.

This chain joins TRBV2 and TRBJ2-7; D remains unclear. Germline lookup yields CDR1 SNHLY and CDR2 FYNNEI. The CDR3 spans 14 residues. V lost 6 bases and J 3 bases, leaving 15 bases between the germline ends. The DNA for the CDR3 is TGTGCCAGCAGGAGAACTCGGACGGTCTACGAGCAGTACTTC. This translates into CASRRTRTVYEQYF.

The chain is built from TRBV28 and TRBJ1-5; 7 nucleotides match TRBD1. Germline CDR1 MDHEN, CDR2 SYDVKM. V lost 4 bases, J lost 5 bases, and 14 bases stayed unmatched. The CDR3 runs to 17 residues. The CDR3 DNA reads TGTGCCAGCAGTTCCTCCGCTCCCCAGGGGGTACATCAGCCCCAGCATTTT. Protein: CASSSSAPQGVHQPQHF.

The V call is TRBV27, the J call TRBJ1-5, with 8 bases fitting TRBD1. Looked up from germline, CDR1 is MNHEY and CDR2 is SMNVEV (reference sequence). The trim removed 1 base at V and 9 bases at J, leaving 8 bases unmatched. The CDR3 has 15 residues. CDR3 sequence reads: CASSLFGQGDRPQHF. The CDR3 region has the DNA TGTGCCAGCAGTTTATTTGGACAGGGTGATCGGCCCCAGCATTTT.

In this sample, this clone turned up many times. This chain uses TRBV10-3 with TRBJ2-3; no clear D. V dropped 2 bases and J dropped 0 bases, with 6 bases sitting between them. Germline V gene data show CDR1 as ENHRY and CDR2 as SYGVKD. The CDR3 is made up of 14 amino acids. The CDR3 nucleotides read TGTGCCATCAGTGAGGGACGGAGCACAGATACGCAGTATTTT. Protein: CAISEGRSTDTQYF.

V usage is TRBV28 and J usage is TRBJ1-4; D not resolved. Trimming removed 4 bases at V and 5 bases at J, with 11 bases between. Germline V gene sequence: CDR1 MDHEN, CDR2 SYDVKM. This CDR3 region has 14 residues. In nucleotides, the CDR3 is TGTGCCAGCAGTTCCCCGGGAAAAAATGAAAAACTGTTTTTT. Protein product: CASSSPGKNEKLFF.

The rearrangement uses TRBV6-2 or TRBV6-3 and TRBJ1-2, with 7 bases matching TRBD1. This CDR3 is built from 17 residues. Looked up from germline, CDR1 is MNHEY and CDR2 is SVGEGT. V was clipped by 1 base and J by 4 bases; unmatched bases: 12. DNA for the CDR3: TGTGCCAGCAGTTACTATGAAGGAGGGGGCGGAGGCTATGGCTACACCTTC. Translating it yields CASSYYEGGGGGYGYTF.

The chain carries TRBV18 and TRBJ1-5; D is uncertain. The germline CDR1 and CDR2 sequences are KGHSH and LQKENI. This CDR3 has 15 residues. V lost 6 bases and J lost 0, with 12 bases in between. This chain's CDR3 is CASSPLRDSNQPQHF. The CDR3 DNA reads as TGTGCCAGCTCCCCCCTGCGGGATAGCAATCAGCCCCAGCATTTT.

V usage is TRBV5-1 and J usage is TRBJ2-1; D remains ambiguous. This CDR3 spans 14 amino acids. The germline V and J ends were trimmed by 0 bases and 2 bases, with 6 bases remaining between them. CDR1 SGHRS and CDR2 YFSETQ come from the germline V gene. CDR3 in amino acids: CASSLGSPYNEQFF. CDR3 sequence (DNA): TGCGCCAGCAGCTTGGGTAGCCCCTACAATGAGCAGTTCTTC.

The J gene is TRBJ1-4, the V gene TRBV14, with D tentatively TRBD1 (5 bases). Germline V gene data show CDR1 as SGHDN and CDR2 as FVKESK. The CDR3 is 15 residues long. Trimming took 4 bases from V and 2 from J, leaving 11 bases between them. Here the CDR3 DNA reads TGTGCCAGCAGCCGGCAGGGCTCTACTAATGAAAAACTGTTTTTT. It is translated as CASSRQGSTNEKLFF.

V and J are TRBV10-3 and TRBJ1-5; 8 bases map to TRBD1. V shed 6 bases and J 3 bases; nucleotides not matched to a gene: 7. Germline V gene sequence: CDR1 ENHRY, CDR2 SYGVKD. The CDR3 runs to 15 residues. CDR3: CAIRGDRPYNQPQHF. DNA of the CDR3: TGTGCCATCAGAGGGGACAGGCCATACAATCAGCCCCAGCATTTT.

The chain combines TRBV7-3 with TRBJ2-7; 8 bases align to TRBD1. There are 17 residues in the CDR3. V was pared by 5 bases and J by 3 bases, with 15 bases of the junction left unmatched. Germline loops: CDR1 SGHTA, CDR2 FQGTGA. CDR3 residues: CASSPSGQGETGYEQYF. CDR3 DNA sequence: TGTGCCAGCAGCCCCAGTGGACAGGGAGAGACAGGCTACGAGCAGTACTTC.

This clone was counted between two and nine times. The rearrangement joins TRBV4-2 to TRBJ2-3, with D unclear. The V gene's germline CDR1 is LGHNA and CDR2 YNFKEQ. This CDR3 has 14 residues. V was trimmed by 3 bases and J by 4 bases, leaving 11 bases between them. DNA of the CDR3: TGTGCCAGCAGCCAGGAAGGGTCCTCAGATACGCAGTATTTT. It translates to CASSQEGSSDTQYF.

V and J are TRBV2 and TRBJ1-1; unclear D gene. Germline loops: CDR1 SNHLY, CDR2 FYNNEI. V was clipped by 3 bases and J by 3 bases, with 8 bases between them. The CDR3 contains 13 residues. In DNA, the CDR3 is TGTGCCAGCAGTGATGCAGACGACACTGAAGCTTTCTTT. Its translation is CASSDADDTEAFF.